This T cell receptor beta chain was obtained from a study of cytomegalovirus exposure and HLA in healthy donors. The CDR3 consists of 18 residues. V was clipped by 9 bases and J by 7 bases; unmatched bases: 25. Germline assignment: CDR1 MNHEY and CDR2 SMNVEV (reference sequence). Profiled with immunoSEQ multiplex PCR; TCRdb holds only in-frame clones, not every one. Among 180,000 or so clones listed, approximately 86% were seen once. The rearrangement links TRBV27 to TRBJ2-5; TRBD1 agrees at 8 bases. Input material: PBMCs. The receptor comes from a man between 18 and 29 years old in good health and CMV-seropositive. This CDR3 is CARPGVQGEGGRWGTQYF. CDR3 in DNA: TGTGCCAGACCAGGGGTACAGGGGGAAGGAGGGAGGTGGGGGACCCAGTACTTC.